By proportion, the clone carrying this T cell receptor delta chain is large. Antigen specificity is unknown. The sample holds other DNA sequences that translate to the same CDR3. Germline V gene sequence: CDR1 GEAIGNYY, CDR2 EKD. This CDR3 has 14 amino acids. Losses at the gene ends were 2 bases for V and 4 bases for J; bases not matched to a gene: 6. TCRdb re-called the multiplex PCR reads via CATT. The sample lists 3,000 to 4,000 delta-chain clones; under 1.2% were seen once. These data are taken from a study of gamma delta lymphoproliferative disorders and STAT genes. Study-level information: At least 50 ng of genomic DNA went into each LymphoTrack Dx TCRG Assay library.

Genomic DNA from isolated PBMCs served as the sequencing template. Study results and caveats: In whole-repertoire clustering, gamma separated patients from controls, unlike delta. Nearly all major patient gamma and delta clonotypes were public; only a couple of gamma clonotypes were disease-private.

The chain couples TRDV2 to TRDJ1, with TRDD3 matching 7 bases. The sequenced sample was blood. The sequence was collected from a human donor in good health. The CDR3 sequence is CACDILGAVDKLIF. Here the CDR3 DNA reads TGTGCCTGTGACATTCTGGGGGCCGTCGATAAACTCATCTTT.